This TCR beta chain was found in a study of neurological immune-mediated disorders. A word on this clonotype: Germline is not matched at one junction end, which may reflect a read error.

Time point here: longitudinal time-point 2. It was blood bank volunteers in Maryland, USA who made up the healthy controls. Per germline, CDR1 DFQATT and CDR2 SNEGSKA (reference sequence). CDR3 size: 16 residues. MiXCR was run by TCRdb on the 5' RACE reads, yielding one entry per CDR3 protein. The table records tens of thousands of distinct CDR3 sequences, 10% to 15% of them present only once. This sequence originates from a woman between 35 and 50 years old in good health. Input material: PBMCs. The rearrangement uses TRBV20-1 and TRBJ1-1, with 9 bases lining up with TRBD1. In nucleotides, the CDR3 is TGCAGTGCTCGACCGGGACAGGGTTTTACGAACACTGAAGATTTCTTT. This translates into CSARPGQGFTNTEDFF.